These 12 T cell receptor beta chains were sequenced from one sample in a study of T cells in Graves' hyperthyroidism and ophthalmopathy. The source material, RNA transcripts, was used to amplify TCR beta CDR3 regions. Primed by the HTBI set, a first-round RT-PCR was run on the TCR CDR3. Each CDR3 protein gets one entry after TCRdb re-called the multiplex PCR reads with MiXCR. The table has fewer than 300,000 distinct CDR3 sequences, approximately 14% seen once. Sequencing was performed on blood. The source is a woman between 50 and 59 years old with Graves' hyperthyroidism that later progressed to Graves' ophthalmopathy.

The chain links TRBV24-1 to TRBJ2-3, with 9 bases aligning to TRBD1. The germline V gene has CDR1 KGHDR and CDR2 SFDVKD. V lost 7 bases, J lost 3 bases, and 7 bases stayed unmatched. The CDR3 contains 15 residues. In nucleotides, the CDR3 is TGTGCCACCAGCCCGGACAGGGGAACGACAGATACGCAGTATTTT. It translates to CATSPDRGTTDTQYF.

This clonotype was recorded a few times. The chain has TRBV10-2 and TRBJ2-7, with D unresolved. Per the germline V gene, CDR1 is WSHSY and CDR2 is SAAADI. The V end lost 2 bases, the J end lost 0 bases, and 11 bases lay between the germline ends. The CDR3 has 15 residues. The CDR3 here is CASSESGRLSYEQYF. Written as DNA, the CDR3 is TGCGCCAGCAGTGAGAGTGGGCGGCTCTCCTACGAGCAGTACTTC.

Of note for this clonotype: This may stem from a read error, because a much larger clone lies one nucleotide away. V is TRBV29-1 and J is TRBJ2-7; weak D call: TRBD2 (6 bases). The germline gives CDR1 SQVTM, CDR2 ANQGSEA. The CDR3 is 14 amino acids. In DNA, the CDR3 is TGCGGCGTTGTTATGGTGCAGGGACTCTACGAGCAGTACTTC. Amino acid sequence: CGVVMVQGLYEQYF.

There are many counts of this clonotype. This chain connects TRBV10-2 to TRBJ2-7, with D tentatively TRBD1 (5 bases). Germline assignment: CDR1 WSHSY and CDR2 SAAADI. Trimming shortened V by 7 bases and J by 5 bases, and 15 bases separated the two germline ends. This CDR3 is 13 amino acids long. The DNA of the CDR3 is TGCGCCAGCACCACAGGCCGGAACCACGAGCAGTACTTC. This codes for CASTTGRNHEQYF.

This clonotype was found many times. The chain is built from TRBV20-1 and TRBJ1-1; 7 bases match TRBD1. V lost 6 bases to trimming and J lost 3 bases; unmatched junction nucleotides: 7. CDR1 is DFQATT, CDR2 SNEGSKA, per germline (reference sequence). CDR3 size: 13 residues. The CDR3 region is CSARDREYTEAFF. For the CDR3, the DNA is TGCAGTGCCCGGGACAGAGAATACACTGAAGCTTTCTTT.

This sequence joins TRBV7-9 and TRBJ2-5; 7 bases are a match to TRBD2. Unmatched junction bases numbered 8, after V lost 1 base and J lost 6 bases. The CDR3 runs to 15 residues. The V gene's germline CDR1 is SEHNR and CDR2 FQNEAQ (reference sequence). The CDR3 spells CASSLVSGLVKTQYF. CDR3 DNA sequence: TGTGCCAGCAGCTTAGTTTCCGGACTAGTTAAGACCCAGTACTTC.

The table lists this clonotype with a few counts. This sequence joins TRBV20-1 and TRBJ1-2, with D maybe TRBD1 (6 bases). V lost 4 bases and J 2 bases, leaving 14 bases between the germline ends. CDR1 is DFQATT and CDR2 is SNEGSKA in the germline V gene (reference sequence). There are 14 residues in the CDR3. This CDR3 reads CSAKPGQFNYGYTF. CDR3 coding DNA: TGCAGTGCTAAACCGGGACAATTCAACTATGGCTACACCTTC.

This clonotype has only a few counts. This sequence joins TRBV10-3 and TRBJ1-1; no clear D gene. The CDR3 length is 13 residues. CDR1 is ENHRY, CDR2 SYGVKD, per germline. V gave up 9 bases and J gave up 2 bases, with 13 bases separating them. CDR3 bases: TGTGCCATTGGTAAGGAGCAAAACACTGAAGCTTTCTTT. The encoded protein is CAIGKEQNTEAFF.

This clonotype appeared a few times. This chain joins TRBV5-1 and TRBJ1-2, with 7 bases matching TRBD1. The J segment lost 6 bases and the V segment lost 0 bases, leaving 2 bases of the junction unmatched. Germline lookup yields CDR1 SGHRS and CDR2 YFSETQ. This CDR3 is built from 13 residues. CDR3 amino acids: CASSLGGQDGYTF. DNA for the CDR3: TGCGCCAGCAGCTTGGGTGGACAGGATGGCTACACCTTC.

This clonotype was seen repeatedly, ten times or more. The V and J genes are TRBV27 and TRBJ2-3; TRBD2 matches at 13 bases. Germline values: CDR1 MNHEY, CDR2 SMNVEV (reference sequence). The CDR3 runs 16 residues. Germline trimming cut 4 bases from V and 5 bases from J; bases unmatched to any gene: 6. The CDR3 DNA is TGTGCCAGCAGTTCCGGACTAGCGGGAGATATAGATACGCAGTATTTT. Translating gives CASSSGLAGDIDTQYF.

The chain joins TRBV11-2 to TRBJ1-4, with TRBD1 identical over 7 bases. V was pared by 2 bases and J by 7 bases, with 7 bases of the junction left unmatched. Germline CDR1 reads SGHAT; CDR2 reads FQNNGV. The length of the CDR3 is 15 residues. The CDR3 loop is CASSLLQGVGEKLFF. The CDR3 DNA reads as TGTGCCAGCAGCTTACTTCAGGGGGTTGGTGAAAAACTGTTTTTT.

This clonotype was seen repeatedly, ten times or more. The V gene is TRBV2, the J gene TRBJ2-5; a possible D gene is TRBD2 (6 bases). Trimming shortened V by 0 bases and J by 1 base, and 12 bases separated the two germline ends. The germline V gene encodes CDR1 SNHLY and CDR2 FYNNEI. CDR3 length: 16 residues. CDR3 DNA: TGTGCCAGCAGTGAAGCGAGGTCGGGACTCCAAGAGACCCAGTACTTC. Protein: CASSEARSGLQETQYF.